Listed below are T cell receptor beta chains from one sample, sequenced in a study of blood T cells in healthy people across ages. In TCRdb, the 5' RACE reads were re-called with MiXCR into one record per CDR3 protein. Of hundreds of thousands of distinct CDR3 sequences in the sample, 20% to 25% were seen once. Sequenced: blood. The receptors originated from a man between 65 and 85 years old in good health. Each CDR3 is given with its conserved first and last residue. Each record gives: D gene, clone size, V gene, J gene, CDR3 DNA, CDR3 protein. A D gene is named only where the DNA matches it firmly. For some rows the clone size is stated as once, few or many, or as a class when expanded; others skip it.

D gene: TRBD2
clone size: -
V gene: TRBV18
J gene: TRBJ2-1
CDR3 DNA: TGTGCCAGCTCACCGCGCCGTGGGACTAGCGGCAATGAGCAGTTCTTC
CDR3 protein: CASSPRRGTSGNEQFF

D gene: TRBD2
clone size: -
V gene: TRBV3-1
J gene: TRBJ2-7
CDR3 DNA: TGTGCCAGCAGCCAAGACGGCCTAGCGGTATACGAGCAGTACTTC
CDR3 protein: CASSQDGLAVYEQYF

D gene: TRBD2
clone size: few
V gene: TRBV27
J gene: TRBJ2-7
CDR3 DNA: TGTGCCAGCAGTCCCCCCCGCGGGACTAGCGGATCCTACGAGCAGTACTTC
CDR3 protein: CASSPPRGTSGSYEQYF

D gene: -
clone size: -
V gene: TRBV20-1
J gene: TRBJ2-3
CDR3 DNA: TGCAGTGCTAGAGATGGTGGTCGGGGGGCCGCAGATACGCAGTATTTT
CDR3 protein: CSARDGGRGAADTQYF

D gene: -
clone size: many
V gene: TRBV28
J gene: TRBJ2-7
CDR3 DNA: TGTGCCAGCAGTTTGGGCCTAGCCTACGAGCAGTACTTC
CDR3 protein: CASSLGLAYEQYF

D gene: -
clone size: many
V gene: TRBV29-1
J gene: TRBJ2-1
CDR3 DNA: TGCAGCGGGGATAGTTACAATGAGCAGTTCTTC
CDR3 protein: CSGDSYNEQFF

D gene: -
clone size: few
V gene: TRBV20-1
J gene: TRBJ2-5
CDR3 DNA: TGCAGTGCTAGACCCGGCACGGGCCACCAAGAGACCCAGTACTTC
CDR3 protein: CSARPGTGHQETQYF

D gene: TRBD2
clone size: -
V gene: TRBV5-1
J gene: TRBJ2-1
CDR3 DNA: TGCGCCAGCAGTAACGGGACTAGCGGATACAATGAGCAGTTCTTC
CDR3 protein: CASSNGTSGYNEQFF

D gene: TRBD2
clone size: many
V gene: TRBV20-1
J gene: TRBJ2-3
CDR3 DNA: TGCAGTGCCCCGCGGACTAGAGAGCCCCCCGATACGCAGTATTTT
CDR3 protein: CSAPRTREPPDTQYF

D gene: -
clone size: -
V gene: TRBV20-1
J gene: TRBJ1-4
CDR3 DNA: TGCAGTGCCCCTGACTTTGGGGGTGAAAAACTGTTTTTT
CDR3 protein: CSAPDFGGEKLFF

D gene: -
clone size: few
V gene: TRBV29-1
J gene: TRBJ2-1
CDR3 DNA: TGCAGCGTTGAGGTGGTCAGCTCCTACAATGAGCAGTTCTTC
CDR3 protein: CSVEVVSSYNEQFF

D gene: -
clone size: many
V gene: TRBV11-2
J gene: TRBJ2-3
CDR3 DNA: TGTGCCAGCAGCTTGGGGACTGTAGATACGCAGTATTTT
CDR3 protein: CASSLGTVDTQYF

D gene: -
clone size: -
V gene: TRBV7-3
J gene: TRBJ2-7
CDR3 DNA: TGTGCCAGCAGCCTGGCAGTTTCCCACGAGCAGTACTTC
CDR3 protein: CASSLAVSHEQYF

D gene: TRBD1
clone size: few
V gene: TRBV11-1
J gene: TRBJ1-2
CDR3 DNA: TGTGCCAGCAGCTTTTATCAGGGGGATGGCTACACCTTC
CDR3 protein: CASSFYQGDGYTF

D gene: TRBD2
clone size: -
V gene: TRBV2
J gene: TRBJ2-1
CDR3 DNA: TGTGCCAGCAGGGCCTTACTAGCGGGGGACAATGAGCAGTTCTTC
CDR3 protein: CASRALLAGDNEQFF

D gene: -
clone size: few
V gene: TRBV20-1
J gene: TRBJ1-2
CDR3 DNA: TGCAGTGCTAGACAGGATAACTATGGCTACACCTTC
CDR3 protein: CSARQDNYGYTF

D gene: -
clone size: -
V gene: TRBV9
J gene: TRBJ2-1
CDR3 DNA: TGCGCCAGCAGCGTCGAGGGATTGGACAATGAGCAGTTCTTC
CDR3 protein: CASSVEGLDNEQFF

D gene: -
clone size: few
V gene: TRBV7-2
J gene: TRBJ2-4
CDR3 DNA: TGTGCCAGCAGCCCTCGGGACGGGAACATTCAGTACTTC
CDR3 protein: CASSPRDGNIQYF

D gene: -
clone size: -
V gene: TRBV27
J gene: TRBJ2-3
CDR3 DNA: TGTGCCAGCAGTTTAAGAAGGACTGAGACAGATACGCAGTATTTT
CDR3 protein: CASSLRRTETDTQYF

D gene: -
clone size: -
V gene: TRBV6-5
J gene: TRBJ2-3
CDR3 DNA: TGTGCCAGCAGCCCCGGGACGAAAATCACAGATACGCAGTATTTT
CDR3 protein: CASSPGTKITDTQYF

D gene: -
clone size: -
V gene: TRBV20-1
J gene: TRBJ2-1
CDR3 DNA: TGCAGTGCTAGAGATGCGACCCGTGAGCAGTTCTTC
CDR3 protein: CSARDATREQFF

D gene: -
clone size: few
V gene: TRBV4-1
J gene: TRBJ2-1
CDR3 DNA: TGCGCCAGCAGCCAAGACAGGGTGAGTAGGAGCTACAATGAGCAGTTCTTC
CDR3 protein: CASSQDRVSRSYNEQFF

D gene: TRBD2
clone size: -
V gene: TRBV2
J gene: TRBJ2-1
CDR3 DNA: TGTGCCAGCAGTGATGGGGGGAGGGCCCCTAATGAGCAGTTCTTC
CDR3 protein: CASSDGGRAPNEQFF

D gene: -
clone size: few
V gene: TRBV18
J gene: TRBJ2-4
CDR3 DNA: TGTGCCAGCTCACCACCTGCACAGAGAGCCAAAAACATTCAGTACTTC
CDR3 protein: CASSPPAQRAKNIQYF

D gene: -
clone size: few
V gene: TRBV29-1
J gene: TRBJ1-2
CDR3 DNA: TGCAGCGCCGAAGGGGCAGGTGTCTATGGCTACACCTTC
CDR3 protein: CSAEGAGVYGYTF

D gene: TRBD2
clone size: -
V gene: TRBV20-1
J gene: TRBJ2-7
CDR3 DNA: TGCAGTGCTAGAGGACTAGCGGGAGCTGGTGAGCAGTACTTC
CDR3 protein: CSARGLAGAGEQYF

D gene: -
clone size: -
V gene: TRBV28
J gene: TRBJ2-3
CDR3 DNA: TGTGCCACAACGAGAGGGCTCTCCACAGATACGCAGTATTTT
CDR3 protein: CATTRGLSTDTQYF

D gene: -
clone size: -
V gene: TRBV20-1
J gene: TRBJ2-1
CDR3 DNA: TGCAGTGCACCAGGGTACAATGAGCAGTTCTTC
CDR3 protein: CSAPGYNEQFF

D gene: TRBD1
clone size: -
V gene: TRBV25-1
J gene: TRBJ1-2
CDR3 DNA: TGTGCCAGCAGACCGACAGGGGCGTACTATGGCTACACCTTC
CDR3 protein: CASRPTGAYYGYTF